The following is a TCR beta chain sequence with its context. Its matching antigen is unknown. A multiplex PCR was run with 60 Vbeta primers and 13 Jbeta primers. Some clones are missing from TCRdb's copy, which holds only in-frame ones; the method was immunoSEQ multiplex PCR. The sample shows about 120,000 clones, about three fifths of them seen only once. These data belong to a study of cytomegalovirus exposure and HLA in healthy donors. The study, taken as a whole, reports: When the data were analyzed later, several of the most significant clusters appeared to be linked to common viral pathogens.

V was pared by 7 bases and J by 5 bases, with 16 bases between. The CDR3 extends over 14 amino acids. In germline, CDR1 is SGHKS, CDR2 YYEKEE (reference sequence). The receptor was derived from a woman in her 40s in good health and CMV-seropositive. The sample was PBMCs. This chain joins TRBV5-5 and TRBJ1-5; possibly TRBD1 for D (6 bases). The CDR3 sequence is CASGTGLVYQPQHF. The CDR3 nucleotides are TGTGCCAGCGGTACAGGGTTGGTTTATCAGCCCCAGCATTTT.